Sequencing of this T cell receptor beta chain was carried out in a study of OX40 agonist ivuxolimab in advanced cancers. Study as a whole: As their treatment, patients were administered ivuxolimab, an agonistic anti-OX40 (CD134) antibody. Study-wide results and caveats: The study found that CD8+ T cells averaged more expanded clones than CD4+.

TCRdb's table, derived via immunoSEQ multiplex PCR, lists solely in-frame clones and lacks some. The sample lists around 33,000 clones, around 83% seen once, with over 2.5% in the top ten. The CDR3 sequence is 13 residues long. The germline CDR1 and CDR2 sequences are LNHNV and YYDKDF (reference sequence). V lost 0 bases and J lost 9; bases outside the gene matches: 1. This clone was counted a few times. The antigen is not known. The chain combines TRBV15 with TRBJ1-5; 8 nucleotides match TRBD1. This sequence originates from an adult with an advanced solid tumor such as melanoma, head and neck, liver or kidney cancer. Sequenced material: CD4+ or CD8+ T cells sorted from blood, taken in a trial of the OX40 agonist ivuxolimab. This chain's CDR3 is CATSRDQGAPQHF. CDR3 nucleotides: TGTGCCACCAGCAGAGATCAGGGGGCGCCCCAGCATTTT.